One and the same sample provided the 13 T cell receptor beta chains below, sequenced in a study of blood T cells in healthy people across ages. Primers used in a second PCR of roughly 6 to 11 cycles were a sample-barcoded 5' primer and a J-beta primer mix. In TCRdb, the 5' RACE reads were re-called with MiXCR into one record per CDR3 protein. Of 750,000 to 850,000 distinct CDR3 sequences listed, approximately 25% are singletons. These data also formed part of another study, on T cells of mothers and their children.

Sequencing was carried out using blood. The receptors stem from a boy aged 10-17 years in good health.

CDR3 amino acids: CAISGPSGKGETQYF. CDR3 sequence (DNA): TGTGCCATCAGTGGACCTAGCGGGAAGGGAGAGACCCAGTACTTC. This chain links TRBV10-3 with TRBJ2-5, with 9 bases fitting TRBD2. The CDR3 is made up of 15 amino acids. With V trimmed by 4 bases and J by 4 bases, 7 bases remained unmatched. The V gene's germline CDR1 is ENHRY and CDR2 SYGVKD.

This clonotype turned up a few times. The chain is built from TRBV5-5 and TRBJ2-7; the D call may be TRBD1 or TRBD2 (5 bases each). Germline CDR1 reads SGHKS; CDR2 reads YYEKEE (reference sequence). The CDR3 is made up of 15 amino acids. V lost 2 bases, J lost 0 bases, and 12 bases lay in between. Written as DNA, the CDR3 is TGTGCCAGCAGCTTCCTCGGGACCAACTCCTACGAGCAGTACTTC. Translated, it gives CASSFLGTNSYEQYF.

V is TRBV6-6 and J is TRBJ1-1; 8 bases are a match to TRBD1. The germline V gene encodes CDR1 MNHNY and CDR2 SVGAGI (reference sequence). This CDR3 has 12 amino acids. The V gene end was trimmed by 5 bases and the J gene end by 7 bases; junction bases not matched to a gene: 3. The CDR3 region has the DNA TGTGCCAGCAGTCCAGGGGGCTATGAAGCTTTCTTT. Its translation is CASSPGGYEAFF.

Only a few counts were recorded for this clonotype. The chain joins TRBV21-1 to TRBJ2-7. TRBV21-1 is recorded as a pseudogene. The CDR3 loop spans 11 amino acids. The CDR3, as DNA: TGTGCCAGCAGCATTTTTTACGAGCAGTACTTC. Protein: CASSIFYEQYF.

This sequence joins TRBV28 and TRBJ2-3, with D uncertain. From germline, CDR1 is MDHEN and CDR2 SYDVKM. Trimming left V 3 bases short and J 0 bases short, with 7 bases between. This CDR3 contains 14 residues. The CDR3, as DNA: TGTGCCAGCAGTTTTACGTCAAGCACAGATACGCAGTATTTT. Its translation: CASSFTSSTDTQYF. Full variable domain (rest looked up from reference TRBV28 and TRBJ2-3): DVKVTQSSRYLVKRTGEKVFLECVQDMDHENMFWYRQDPGLGLRLIYFSYDVKMKEKGDIPEGYSVSREKKERFSLILESASTNQTSMYLCASSFTSSTDTQYFGPGTRLTVL.

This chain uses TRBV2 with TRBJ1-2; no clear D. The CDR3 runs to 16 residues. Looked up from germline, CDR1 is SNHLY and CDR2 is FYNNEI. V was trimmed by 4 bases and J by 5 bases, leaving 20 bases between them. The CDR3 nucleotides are TGTGCCAGCAGTGGGGAGTCGGACGGAAGACAATATGGCTACACCTTC. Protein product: CASSGESDGRQYGYTF.

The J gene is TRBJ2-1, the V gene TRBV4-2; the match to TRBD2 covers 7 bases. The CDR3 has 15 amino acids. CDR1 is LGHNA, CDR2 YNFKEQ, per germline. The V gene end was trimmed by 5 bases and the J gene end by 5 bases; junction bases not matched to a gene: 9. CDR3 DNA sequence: TGTGCCAGCAGCTTAGAGGGAGGGCACAACAATGAGCAGTTCTTC. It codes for CASSLEGGHNNEQFF.

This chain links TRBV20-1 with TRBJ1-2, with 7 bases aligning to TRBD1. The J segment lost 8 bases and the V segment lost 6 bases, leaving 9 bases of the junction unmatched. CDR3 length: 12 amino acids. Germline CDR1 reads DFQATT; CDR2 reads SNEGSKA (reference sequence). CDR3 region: CSARDRSRGYTF. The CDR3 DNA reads TGCAGTGCGAGGGACAGATCGCGGGGCTACACCTTC.

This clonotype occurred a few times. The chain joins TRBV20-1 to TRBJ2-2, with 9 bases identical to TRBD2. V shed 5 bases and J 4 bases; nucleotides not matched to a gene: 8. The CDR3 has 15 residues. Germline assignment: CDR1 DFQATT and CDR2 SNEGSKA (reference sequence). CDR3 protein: CSAHSGRGGTGELFF. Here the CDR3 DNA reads TGCAGTGCTCATAGCGGGAGAGGGGGCACCGGGGAGCTGTTTTTT.

CDR3 loop: CASSPAGGVTGELFF. For the CDR3, the DNA is TGTGCCAGCAGCCCAGCGGGGGGAGTCACCGGGGAGCTGTTTTTT. The V call is TRBV12-3 or TRBV12-4, the J call TRBJ2-2; TRBD2 agrees at 9 bases. The CDR3 is 15 residues long. The junction had 6 bases not matched to a gene; V was cut back by 6 bases and J by 4 bases.

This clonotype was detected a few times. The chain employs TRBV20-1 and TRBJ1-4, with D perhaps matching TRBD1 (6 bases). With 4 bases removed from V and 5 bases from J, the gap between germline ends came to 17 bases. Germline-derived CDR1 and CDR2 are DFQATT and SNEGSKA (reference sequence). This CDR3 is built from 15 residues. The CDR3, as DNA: TGCAGTGCTAAGGTCAGGGGCCTTACCAATGAAAAACTGTTTTTT. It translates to CSAKVRGLTNEKLFF.

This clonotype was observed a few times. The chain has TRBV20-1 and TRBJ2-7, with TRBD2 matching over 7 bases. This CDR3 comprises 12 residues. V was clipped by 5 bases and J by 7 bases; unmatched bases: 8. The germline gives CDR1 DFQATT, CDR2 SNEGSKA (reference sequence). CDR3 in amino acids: CSAPLGGDEQYF. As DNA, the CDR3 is TGCAGTGCTCCCCTTGGGGGGGATGAGCAGTACTTC.

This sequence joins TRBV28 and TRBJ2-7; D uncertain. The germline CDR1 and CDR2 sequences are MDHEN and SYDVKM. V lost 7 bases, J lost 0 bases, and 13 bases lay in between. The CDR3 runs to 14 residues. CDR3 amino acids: CASNTGWPSYEQYF. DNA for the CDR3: TGTGCCAGCAACACTGGGTGGCCCTCCTACGAGCAGTACTTC.